The rows below give T cell receptor beta chains drawn from one sample of a study of Graves' ophthalmopathy and Graves' hyperthyroidism. One entry per CDR3 protein results from TCRdb running MiXCR on the multiplex PCR reads. The table has about 740,000 distinct CDR3 sequences, around 40% seen once. The sequenced sample consisted of peripheral blood. The receptors were sampled from an adult man with Graves' ophthalmopathy. Each CDR3 is given with its conserved first and last residue. Fields, in order: CDR3 protein, CDR3 DNA, D gene, V gene, clone size, J gene. The D gene is left open where the match is weak. Size is stated for part of the rows, as once, few or many counts, or as a class when the clone is expanded.

cdr3_aa: CASSFGQGVLNTEAFF
cdr3_nt: TGCGCCAGCAGCTTTGGACAGGGGGTTTTGAACACTGAAGCTTTCTTT
d_call: TRBD1
v_call: TRBV5-1
clone_size: -
j_call: TRBJ1-1

cdr3_aa: CASGSNRPQHF
cdr3_nt: TGTGCCAGTGGGAGCAATCGGCCCCAGCATTTT
d_call: -
v_call: TRBV19
clone_size: -
j_call: TRBJ1-5

cdr3_aa: CSARSGDTEAFF
cdr3_nt: TGCAGTGCTAGGAGTGGGGACACTGAAGCTTTCTTT
d_call: -
v_call: TRBV20-1
clone_size: -
j_call: TRBJ1-1

cdr3_aa: CASSSPGREAFF
cdr3_nt: TGTGCCAGCAGTTCTCCTGGGCGTGAAGCTTTCTTT
d_call: -
v_call: TRBV9
clone_size: few
j_call: TRBJ1-1

cdr3_aa: CASSRTSREQYF
cdr3_nt: TGTGCCAGCAGTCGGACCTCGCGGGAGCAGTACTTC
d_call: -
v_call: TRBV10-3
clone_size: -
j_call: TRBJ2-7

cdr3_aa: CAISSSVGWSYEQYF
cdr3_nt: TGTGCCATCAGTTCCTCTGTAGGATGGTCCTACGAGCAGTACTTC
d_call: -
v_call: TRBV10-3
clone_size: -
j_call: TRBJ2-7

cdr3_aa: CASSLGRLETQYF
cdr3_nt: TGTGCCAGCAGCCTGGGACGGCTAGAGACCCAGTACTTC
d_call: -
v_call: TRBV7-9
clone_size: -
j_call: TRBJ2-5

cdr3_aa: CASTTGLAGPAYEQYF
cdr3_nt: TGTGCCAGCACTACTGGACTAGCGGGGCCGGCCTACGAGCAGTACTTC
d_call: TRBD2
v_call: TRBV2
clone_size: -
j_call: TRBJ2-7

cdr3_aa: CASSKTAAAQEAQYF
cdr3_nt: TGTGCAAGCAGTAAAACCGCGGCAGCCCAAGAGGCCCAGTACTTC
d_call: -
v_call: TRBV7-2
clone_size: -
j_call: TRBJ2-5

cdr3_aa: CSVSRQGLRGYTF
cdr3_nt: TGCAGTGTTAGCCGACAGGGCTTACGAGGCTACACCTTC
d_call: TRBD1
v_call: TRBV20-1
clone_size: few
j_call: TRBJ1-2

cdr3_aa: CASRPPGYATNEKLFF
cdr3_nt: TGTGCCAGCAGGCCCCCGGGTTATGCAACTAATGAAAAACTGTTTTTT
d_call: -
v_call: TRBV11-2
clone_size: -
j_call: TRBJ1-4

cdr3_aa: CASSADRGNQPQHF
cdr3_nt: TGTGCCAGCAGTGCCGACAGGGGCAATCAGCCCCAGCATTTT
d_call: TRBD1
v_call: TRBV12-3/TRBV12-4
clone_size: many
j_call: TRBJ1-5

cdr3_aa: CASSLTGGFSYEQYF
cdr3_nt: TGTGCCAGCAGCTTAACTGGAGGCTTCTCCTACGAGCAGTACTTC
d_call: -
v_call: TRBV13
clone_size: -
j_call: TRBJ2-7

cdr3_aa: CASMSPGGPSGETQYF
cdr3_nt: TGTGCCAGTATGTCTCCGGGAGGGCCATCGGGAGAGACCCAGTACTTC
d_call: TRBD2
v_call: TRBV19
clone_size: many
j_call: TRBJ2-5

cdr3_aa: CASSLLTGPQDTQYF
cdr3_nt: TGTGCCAGCAGCTTACTGACAGGGCCGCAAGATACGCAGTATTTT
d_call: TRBD1
v_call: TRBV7-9
clone_size: -
j_call: TRBJ2-3

cdr3_aa: CASSEGGPISPLHF
cdr3_nt: TGTGCCAGCAGTGAGGGGGGACCCATTTCACCCCTCCACTTT
d_call: -
v_call: TRBV25-1
clone_size: -
j_call: TRBJ1-6

cdr3_aa: CASSVQGQTEAFF
cdr3_nt: TGTGCCAGCAGCGTACAGGGGCAAACTGAAGCTTTCTTT
d_call: -
v_call: TRBV9
clone_size: many
j_call: TRBJ1-1

cdr3_aa: CSVVGGGRKLFF
cdr3_nt: TGCAGCGTCGTCGGGGGGGGGCGAAAACTGTTTTTT
d_call: -
v_call: TRBV29-1
clone_size: many
j_call: TRBJ1-4

cdr3_aa: CASSAQKNTEAFF
cdr3_nt: TGTGCCAGCAGCGCGCAGAAAAACACTGAAGCTTTCTTT
d_call: -
v_call: TRBV7-3
clone_size: few
j_call: TRBJ1-1

cdr3_aa: CASSQGSGGDNQPQHF
cdr3_nt: TGTGCCAGCAGTCAAGGTTCAGGGGGGGATAATCAGCCCCAGCATTTT
d_call: TRBD1
v_call: TRBV7-9
clone_size: few
j_call: TRBJ1-5

cdr3_aa: CASSQDGNTEAFF
cdr3_nt: TGTGCCAGCTCTCAGGACGGGAACACTGAAGCTTTCTTT
d_call: -
v_call: TRBV6-1
clone_size: few
j_call: TRBJ1-1

cdr3_aa: CASSLTRGANTGELFF
cdr3_nt: TGTGCCAGCAGCTTAACCAGGGGCGCGAACACCGGGGAGCTGTTTTTT
d_call: -
v_call: TRBV7-9
clone_size: -
j_call: TRBJ2-2

cdr3_aa: CAISVSGYEQYF
cdr3_nt: TGTGCCATCAGTGTGTCAGGTTACGAGCAGTACTTC
d_call: -
v_call: TRBV10-3
clone_size: many
j_call: TRBJ2-7

cdr3_aa: CASSLGQGGPQGNQPQHF
cdr3_nt: TGCGCCAGCAGCTTGGGGCAGGGGGGACCCCAGGGCAATCAGCCCCAGCATTTT
d_call: TRBD1
v_call: TRBV5-1
clone_size: few
j_call: TRBJ1-5

cdr3_aa: CASSRTSGGVRNEQYF
cdr3_nt: TGTGCCAGCAGCCGGACTAGCGGGGGGGTTAGGAACGAGCAGTACTTC
d_call: TRBD2
v_call: TRBV7-2
clone_size: few
j_call: TRBJ2-7

cdr3_aa: CAISESGLNTEAFF
cdr3_nt: TGTGCCATCAGTGAGTCTGGGCTGAACACTGAAGCTTTCTTT
d_call: -
v_call: TRBV10-3
clone_size: -
j_call: TRBJ1-1

cdr3_aa: CASSVEASLRETQYF
cdr3_nt: TGTGCCAGCAGCGTAGAGGCTAGTTTAAGGGAGACCCAGTACTTC
d_call: -
v_call: TRBV9
clone_size: -
j_call: TRBJ2-5

cdr3_aa: CATGQLPGHGYTF
cdr3_nt: TGTGCTACGGGGCAGTTGCCTGGTCATGGCTACACCTTC
d_call: -
v_call: TRBV2
clone_size: -
j_call: TRBJ1-2

cdr3_aa: CASSPRDRGRVDYTF
cdr3_nt: TGTGCCAGCAGCCCCCGGGACAGGGGGCGGGTTGACTACACCTTC
d_call: TRBD1
v_call: TRBV5-6
clone_size: -
j_call: TRBJ1-2

cdr3_aa: CASSGTSARAFF
cdr3_nt: TGTGCCAGCAGCGGGACCTCCGCGAGGGCTTTCTTT
d_call: -
v_call: TRBV10-3
clone_size: -
j_call: TRBJ1-1

cdr3_aa: CASSELASGGDEQYF
cdr3_nt: TGTGCCAGCAGTGAACTGGCTAGCGGGGGCGACGAGCAGTACTTC
d_call: TRBD2
v_call: TRBV6-5
clone_size: -
j_call: TRBJ2-7

cdr3_aa: CATSDPAGGRETQHF
cdr3_nt: TGTGCCACCAGTGACCCAGCGGGGGGGCGGGAGACCCAGCATTTT
d_call: -
v_call: TRBV24-1
clone_size: -
j_call: TRBJ1-5

cdr3_aa: CASSGSNTEAFF
cdr3_nt: TGTGCCAGCAGTGGCAGCAACACTGAAGCTTTCTTT
d_call: -
v_call: TRBV2
clone_size: many
j_call: TRBJ1-1

cdr3_aa: CASSFPKASGANVLTF
cdr3_nt: TGTGCCAGCAGTTTCCCAAAGGCCTCTGGGGCCAACGTCCTGACTTTC
d_call: -
v_call: TRBV12-3/TRBV12-4
clone_size: few
j_call: TRBJ2-6

cdr3_aa: CASSLSAVAISYEQYF
cdr3_nt: TGTGCCAGCAGTTTATCGGCAGTAGCTATCTCCTACGAGCAGTACTTC
d_call: -
v_call: TRBV2
clone_size: once
j_call: TRBJ2-7

cdr3_aa: CASSLVGNTGELFF
cdr3_nt: TGTGCCAGCAGCTTAGTTGGGAACACCGGGGAGCTGTTTTTT
d_call: -
v_call: TRBV7-9
clone_size: many
j_call: TRBJ2-2

cdr3_aa: CASSVSSGGAGETQYF
cdr3_nt: TGTGCCAGCAGCGTGTCTAGCGGGGGGGCCGGAGAGACCCAGTACTTC
d_call: TRBD2
v_call: TRBV9
clone_size: many
j_call: TRBJ2-5

cdr3_aa: CASTSGLAGAYEQYF
cdr3_nt: TGTGCCAGCACCTCGGGGCTAGCGGGCGCCTACGAGCAGTACTTC
d_call: TRBD2
v_call: TRBV2
clone_size: -
j_call: TRBJ2-7

cdr3_aa: CSVKKTGGDEQYF
cdr3_nt: TGCAGCGTCAAAAAGACAGGGGGGGACGAGCAGTACTTC
d_call: TRBD1
v_call: TRBV29-1
clone_size: -
j_call: TRBJ2-7

cdr3_aa: CATSRDSAAREQYF
cdr3_nt: TGTGCCACCAGCAGGGACAGCGCGGCCAGGGAGCAGTACTTC
d_call: -
v_call: TRBV15
clone_size: -
j_call: TRBJ2-7

cdr3_aa: CASSLRGTGGTGNQPQHF
cdr3_nt: TGTGCCAGTAGCCTCCGAGGGACAGGGGGTACGGGCAATCAGCCCCAGCATTTT
d_call: TRBD1
v_call: TRBV19
clone_size: many
j_call: TRBJ1-5

cdr3_aa: CASSYSWEIGTGGTGELFF
cdr3_nt: TGTGCCAGCAGTTACTCGTGGGAAATCGGGACAGGGGGCACCGGGGAGCTGTTTTTT
d_call: TRBD1
v_call: TRBV25-1
clone_size: few
j_call: TRBJ2-2

cdr3_aa: CASSQTGGRSGANVLTF
cdr3_nt: TGTGCCAGCAGTCAGACAGGGGGTAGGTCTGGGGCCAACGTCCTGACTTTC
d_call: TRBD1
v_call: TRBV25-1
clone_size: -
j_call: TRBJ2-6

cdr3_aa: CRVSGSGANVLTF
cdr3_nt: TGCAGAGTGTCGGGGTCTGGGGCCAACGTCCTGACTTTC
d_call: -
v_call: TRBV29-1
clone_size: -
j_call: TRBJ2-6

cdr3_aa: CASSLGSRRQFF
cdr3_nt: TGTGCCAGCAGCTTAGGATCACGCCGCCAGTTCTTC
d_call: -
v_call: TRBV7-9
clone_size: few
j_call: TRBJ2-1

cdr3_aa: CASSLIATETQYF
cdr3_nt: TGTGCCAGCAGCTTAATAGCGACTGAGACCCAGTACTTC
d_call: -
v_call: TRBV7-9
clone_size: -
j_call: TRBJ2-5

cdr3_aa: CSAAPGQGASSPLHF
cdr3_nt: TGCAGTGCTGCACCGGGACAGGGGGCTAGTTCACCCCTCCACTTT
d_call: TRBD1
v_call: TRBV20-1
clone_size: -
j_call: TRBJ1-6

cdr3_aa: CASSSSGTGGEPQHF
cdr3_nt: TGTGCCAGCAGCTCCTCGGGGACAGGAGGAGAGCCCCAGCATTTT
d_call: TRBD1
v_call: TRBV7-9
clone_size: -
j_call: TRBJ1-5

cdr3_aa: CASTGTGGFPLHF
cdr3_nt: TGTGCCAGTACCGGGACAGGGGGTTTTCCCCTCCACTTT
d_call: TRBD1
v_call: TRBV25-1
clone_size: -
j_call: TRBJ1-6

cdr3_aa: CASSYGVSNYGYTF
cdr3_nt: TGTGCCAGCAGTTATGGGGTCTCTAACTATGGCTACACCTTC
d_call: -
v_call: TRBV27
clone_size: -
j_call: TRBJ1-2

cdr3_aa: CSVAGTGYYEQYF
cdr3_nt: TGCAGCGTTGCCGGGACAGGCTACTACGAGCAGTACTTC
d_call: TRBD1
v_call: TRBV29-1
clone_size: -
j_call: TRBJ2-7

cdr3_aa: CASSTTGVSSPLHF
cdr3_nt: TGTGCCAGCAGCACCACAGGAGTGAGTTCACCCCTCCACTTT
d_call: -
v_call: TRBV7-2
clone_size: -
j_call: TRBJ1-6

cdr3_aa: CSVADSTNQPQHF
cdr3_nt: TGCAGCGTTGCAGACAGTACTAATCAGCCCCAGCATTTT
d_call: -
v_call: TRBV29-1
clone_size: many
j_call: TRBJ1-5

cdr3_aa: CASSKTRGQTQYF
cdr3_nt: TGTGCCAGCAGTAAAACCAGGGGTCAGACCCAGTACTTC
d_call: -
v_call: TRBV28
clone_size: -
j_call: TRBJ2-5

cdr3_aa: CASTSDSYGYTF
cdr3_nt: TGTGCCAGCACCTCGGACAGCTATGGCTACACCTTC
d_call: -
v_call: TRBV2
clone_size: few
j_call: TRBJ1-2

cdr3_aa: CATSSYTRTATYGYTF
cdr3_nt: TGTGCTACCAGCAGTTATACCCGGACAGCCACCTATGGCTACACCTTC
d_call: -
v_call: TRBV15
clone_size: -
j_call: TRBJ1-2

cdr3_aa: CARGGNTGELFF
cdr3_nt: TGTGCCAGGGGGGGCAACACCGGGGAGCTGTTTTTT
d_call: -
v_call: TRBV29-1
clone_size: few
j_call: TRBJ2-2

cdr3_aa: CSVFRGIVLETQYF
cdr3_nt: TGCAGCGTTTTTAGGGGGATAGTTTTGGAGACCCAGTACTTC
d_call: -
v_call: TRBV29-1
clone_size: many
j_call: TRBJ2-5

cdr3_aa: CASPPSQGEAFF
cdr3_nt: TGTGCCAGTCCTCCCTCACAGGGTGAAGCTTTCTTT
d_call: -
v_call: TRBV9
clone_size: -
j_call: TRBJ1-1

cdr3_aa: CASSRYGGTYEQYF
cdr3_nt: TGTGCCAGCAGCCGATACGGGGGTACCTACGAGCAGTACTTC
d_call: -
v_call: TRBV14
clone_size: few
j_call: TRBJ2-7